These 2 T cell receptor beta chains originate from one sample sequenced in a study of beta chain features in type 1 diabetes. The whole isolated RNA underwent reverse transcription, so sequencing captured expressed TCRB transcripts. Measured with immunoSEQ multiplex PCR; TCRdb has only the in-frame clones, and not every one. The sample shows 970,000 or so clones, under 20% of them seen only once. The sequenced material came from naive CD4+ T cells from blood. These receptors originate from a woman younger than 30 in good health.

In DNA form, the CDR3 reads TGTGCCAGCAGCTTGTGGACAGGGGGGAGCTATGGCTACACCTTC. It is translated as CASSLWTGGSYGYTF. The rearrangement uses TRBV5-4 and TRBJ1-2, with 10 bases that match TRBD1. The CDR3 contains 15 residues. With 1 base clipped from V and 4 bases from J, the junction kept 4 bases outside the gene matches. Looked up from germline, CDR1 is SGHNT and CDR2 is YYREEE (reference sequence).

This CDR3 is CASRQDTGLTDTQYF. The CDR3 DNA reads as TGTGCCAGCAGGCAGGACACCGGCCTCACAGATACGCAGTATTTT. The rearrangement uses TRBV4-2 and TRBJ2-3; maybe TRBD1 (5 bases). Trimming stripped 6 bases from V and 2 bases from J, with 15 bases between. CDR1 is LGHNA and CDR2 is YNFKEQ in the germline V gene. The CDR3 is 15 residues long.